The rows below give T cell receptor beta chains drawn from one sample of a study of OX40 agonist ivuxolimab in advanced cancers. TCRdb keeps only in-frame clones here, not all; method: immunoSEQ multiplex PCR. In the table there are about 64,000 clones, 80% to 85% of which are singletons. The material sequenced was CD4+ or CD8+ T cells sorted from blood, taken in a trial of the OX40 agonist ivuxolimab. The receptors derive from an adult with an advanced solid tumor such as melanoma, head and neck, liver or kidney cancer. Each CDR3 is given without its conserved first and last residue. Each record gives: V gene, clone size, J gene, D gene, CDR3 protein. D genes are given only for firm matches. Clone size, where shown, is once, few, many, or a class for clones that have expanded.

TRBV18	.	TRBJ1-1	.	ASSPPSGPNTEAF
TRBV7-3	.	TRBJ2-7	TRBD2	ASSPKGLAGEQY
TRBV2	.	TRBJ2-2	.	ASRDLRGSNTGELF
TRBV4-3	.	TRBJ2-3	.	ASSQDYQGISSGTQY
TRBV29-1	few	TRBJ1-2	.	SVEGGAYGYT
TRBV6-1	.	TRBJ1-5	.	ASSEAGTVRGNQPQH
TRBV10-3	.	TRBJ1-1	TRBD1	AISEGQGVTEAF
TRBV7-9	once	TRBJ2-3	.	ASTPGGTDSTDTQY
TRBV30	few	TRBJ1-5	.	ASAEHLDQPQH
TRBV5-5	once	TRBJ2-4	.	ASSLYPTAKNIQY
TRBV19	.	TRBJ2-5	.	ASETRGSGETQY
TRBV7-2	.	TRBJ1-1	.	ASSPTSGGPAEAF
TRBV18	once	TRBJ2-1	TRBD2	ASSPGLAGGKNEQF
TRBV28	.	TRBJ1-2	.	ASSLTTGYNYGYT
TRBV5-4	.	TRBJ2-5	.	ASSLAEGAQY
TRBV7-9	.	TRBJ1-2	TRBD1	ASSLAQGARGYT
TRBV18	.	TRBJ1-1	.	ASSPNGNTEAF
TRBV7-3	once	TRBJ2-6	.	ASSLIGSSGANVLT
TRBV13	.	TRBJ2-3	.	ASSPSGTGTDTQY
TRBV11-1	many	TRBJ1-6	.	ASSLLRSPLH
TRBV18	.	TRBJ2-5	TRBD1	ASSGTGEEETQY
TRBV6-1	.	TRBJ2-3	.	ASSPQDTQY
TRBV5-4	.	TRBJ2-4	TRBD1	ASSSTGGNIQY
TRBV6-5	.	TRBJ1-1	.	ASGRGLNTEAF
TRBV7-2	.	TRBJ1-2	TRBD1	ASSPGTDFRINYGYT
TRBV2	.	TRBJ2-1	.	ASSEGPDREQF
TRBV15	.	TRBJ2-5	.	ATSSDKGGGQETQY
TRBV6-1	once	TRBJ2-7	.	ASRHHHQSSYEQY
TRBV6-1	.	TRBJ1-2	.	ASRLQDDYGYT